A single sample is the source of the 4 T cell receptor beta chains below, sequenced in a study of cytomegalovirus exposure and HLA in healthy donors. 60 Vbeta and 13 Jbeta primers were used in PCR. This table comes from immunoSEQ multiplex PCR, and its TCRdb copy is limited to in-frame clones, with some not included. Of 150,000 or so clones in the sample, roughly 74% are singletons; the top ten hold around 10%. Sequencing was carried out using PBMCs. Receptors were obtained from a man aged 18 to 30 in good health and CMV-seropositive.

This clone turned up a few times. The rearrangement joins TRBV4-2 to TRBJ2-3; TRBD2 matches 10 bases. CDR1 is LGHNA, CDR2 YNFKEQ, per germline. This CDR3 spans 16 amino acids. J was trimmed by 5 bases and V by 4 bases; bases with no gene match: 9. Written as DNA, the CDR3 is TGTGCCAGCAGCCCCCCAGCGGGAGGGCGAGGAGATACGCAGTATTTT. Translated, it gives CASSPPAGGRGDTQYF.

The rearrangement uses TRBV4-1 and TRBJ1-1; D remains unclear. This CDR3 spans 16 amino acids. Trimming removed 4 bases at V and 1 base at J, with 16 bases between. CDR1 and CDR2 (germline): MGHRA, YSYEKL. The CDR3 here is CASSPQSGPKNTEAFF. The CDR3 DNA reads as TGCGCCAGCAGCCCGCAATCCGGTCCTAAGAACACTGAAGCTTTCTTT.

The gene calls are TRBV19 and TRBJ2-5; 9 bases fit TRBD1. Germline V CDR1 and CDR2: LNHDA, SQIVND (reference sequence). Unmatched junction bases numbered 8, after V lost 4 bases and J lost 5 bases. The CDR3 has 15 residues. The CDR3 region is CASSRGQGRVETQYF. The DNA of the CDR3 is TGTGCCAGTAGTAGAGGACAGGGGAGGGTCGAGACCCAGTACTTC.

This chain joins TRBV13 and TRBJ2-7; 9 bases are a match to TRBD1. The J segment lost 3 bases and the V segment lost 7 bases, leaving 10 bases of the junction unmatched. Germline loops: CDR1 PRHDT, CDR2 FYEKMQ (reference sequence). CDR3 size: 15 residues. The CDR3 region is CASTLGQGNYYEQYF. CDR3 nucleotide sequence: TGTGCCAGCACCCTGGGACAGGGAAATTACTACGAGCAGTACTTC.